The 13 T cell receptor beta chains listed next were all sequenced from one sample in a study of T cells in narcolepsy. Only in-frame clones appear in the TCRdb table, and some are missing; sequencing was by immunoSEQ multiplex PCR. The sample contains 25,000 to 35,000 clones, roughly four fifths of which appear only once. The sequenced sample consisted of memory (CD45RA-) CD4+ T cells from blood. These receptor sequences come from a human donor in good health.

The CDR3 sequence: CAWSRGTEAFF. As DNA, the CDR3 is TGTGCCTGGAGTCGGGGCACTGAAGCTTTCTTT. The gene calls are TRBV30 and TRBJ1-1; D is unresolved. Per the germline V gene, CDR1 is GTSNPN and CDR2 is SVGIG (reference sequence). The V gene lost 2 bases and the J gene lost 4 bases, with 5 bases spanning the gap. The CDR3 consists of 11 residues.

V is TRBV14 and J is TRBJ1-1, with D unclear. The V and J ends lost 0 bases and 8 bases respectively, with 7 bases between them. This CDR3 contains 12 residues. Looked up from germline, CDR1 is SGHDN and CDR2 is FVKESK. The CDR3: CASSQDAREAFF. The CDR3 DNA is TGTGCCAGCAGCCAAGATGCCAGGGAAGCTTTCTTT.

This chain links TRBV12-5 with TRBJ2-3; the D gene could be TRBD1 or TRBD2 (5 bases each). V lost 6 bases to trimming and J lost 1 base, with 17 bases between them. Germline V lookup: CDR1 LGHNT, CDR2 FRNRAP. The CDR3 contains 16 residues. The CDR3 reads CASGHGTGSGTDTQYF. The CDR3 DNA is TGTGCTAGTGGCCATGGGACGGGGTCGGGCACAGATACGCAGTATTTT.

CDR3 nucleotides: TGTGCCAGCAGAGAGAGACAGGGTGGCTCACCCCTCCACTTT. Its translation: CASRERQGGSPLHF. The rearrangement uses TRBV2 and TRBJ1-6; 7 bases match TRBD1. The J segment lost 10 bases and the V segment lost 6 bases, leaving 9 bases of the junction unmatched. CDR1 is SNHLY and CDR2 is FYNNEI in the germline V gene. CDR3 size: 14 residues.

Only a few counts were recorded for this clone. J is TRBJ1-5 and V is TRBV7-8; D perhaps matches TRBD1 (6 bases). The CDR3 length is 17 residues. The V gene lost 0 bases and the J gene lost 11 bases, with 23 bases spanning the gap. Germline-derived CDR1 and CDR2 are SGHVS and FQNEAQ. CDR3 in amino acids: CASSLAFRQDPLGSQHF. CDR3 sequence (DNA): TGTGCCAGCAGCTTAGCCTTTAGACAGGATCCCCTAGGGTCCCAGCATTTT.

This clone appeared once. The rearrangement uses TRBV14 and TRBJ2-1; the D gene is possibly TRBD2 (6 bases). V lost 7 bases to trimming and J lost 0 bases, with 19 bases between them. The CDR3 has 17 residues. Germline values: CDR1 SGHDN, CDR2 FVKESK. The CDR3 coding sequence is TGTGCCAGCACCACGGGTCGGGGGATAAGCTCCTACAATGAGCAGTTCTTC. The encoded protein is CASTTGRGISSYNEQFF.

V and J are TRBV7-2 and TRBJ2-7; D unclear. The germline V gene has CDR1 SGHTA and CDR2 FQGNSA. The CDR3 runs to 15 residues. Trimming shortened V by 0 bases and J by 3 bases, and 12 bases separated the two germline ends. The chain's CDR3 is CASSLAGQPIYEQYF. Here the CDR3 DNA reads TGTGCCAGCAGCTTAGCCGGGCAGCCGATCTACGAGCAGTACTTC.

This clone is a singleton in its sample. One end of the junction varies from germline; a read error may be responsible. This chain uses TRBV11-3 with TRBJ2-5; no clear D. The CDR3 has 12 residues. Germline V lookup: CDR1 SGHNT, CDR2 YENEEA. CDR3 protein: CASSLDHETQYF. The CDR3 coding sequence is TGTGCCAGCAGCTTAGACCACGAGACCCAGTACTTC.

For this clone: Other DNA sequences of this sample code for an identical CDR3. The CDR3 region has the DNA TGTGCCAGCAGGACAGGGGGCATGAACACTGAAGCTTTCTTT. Translating it yields CASRTGGMNTEAFF. The rearrangement uses TRBV28 and TRBJ1-1; 10 bases agree with TRBD1. CDR1 and CDR2 (germline): MDHEN, SYDVKM. The length of the CDR3 is 14 residues. Trimming removed 6 bases from V and 0 bases from J; junction bases left unmatched: 1. The whole variable domain, remainder taken from reference TRBV28 and TRBJ1-1, is DVKVTQSSRYLVKRTGEKVFLECVQDMDHENMFWYRQDPGLGLRLIYFSYDVKMKEKGDIPEGYSVSREKKERFSLILESASTNQTSMYLCASRTGGMNTEAFFGQGTRLTVV.

This clone was observed a handful of times. The chain employs TRBV6-5 and TRBJ1-2; the D is unclear. V was cut by 6 bases and J by 7 bases, with 15 bases left in between. Germline loops: CDR1 MNHEY, CDR2 SVGAGI. This CDR3 region has 13 residues. DNA for the CDR3: TGTGCCAGCAGCAAAGCCGGGAGTGGTGGCTACACCTTC. It codes for CASSKAGSGGYTF.

This clone has just one count. V gene TRBV10-3 combines with J gene TRBJ2-1; D is undetermined. Germline-derived CDR1 and CDR2 are ENHRY and SYGVKD. V was clipped by 0 bases and J by 0 bases, with 9 bases between them. There are 16 residues in the CDR3. CDR3 DNA sequence: TGTGCCATCAGTGAGTCTGGAGTGAGCTCCTACAATGAGCAGTTCTTC. Translation gives CAISESGVSSYNEQFF.

The genes are TRBV28 and TRBJ1-1; D uncertain. Germline lookup yields CDR1 MDHEN and CDR2 SYDVKM. Trimming pared 7 bases from V and 5 bases from J, leaving 8 bases between. The CDR3 extends over 11 amino acids. CDR3 residues: CASTTETEAFF. The CDR3 DNA reads TGTGCCAGCACGACTGAGACTGAAGCTTTCTTT.

This clone turned up a few times. The rearrangement joins TRBV29-1 to TRBJ1-1; TRBD1 is a possible D gene (5 bases). Germline V lookup: CDR1 SQVTM, CDR2 ANQGSEA. V lost 7 bases and J lost 0, with 15 bases in between. The CDR3 consists of 14 residues. The CDR3 sequence is CSAGAPNMNTEAFF. The DNA for the CDR3 is TGCAGCGCTGGGGCTCCGAACATGAACACTGAAGCTTTCTTT.